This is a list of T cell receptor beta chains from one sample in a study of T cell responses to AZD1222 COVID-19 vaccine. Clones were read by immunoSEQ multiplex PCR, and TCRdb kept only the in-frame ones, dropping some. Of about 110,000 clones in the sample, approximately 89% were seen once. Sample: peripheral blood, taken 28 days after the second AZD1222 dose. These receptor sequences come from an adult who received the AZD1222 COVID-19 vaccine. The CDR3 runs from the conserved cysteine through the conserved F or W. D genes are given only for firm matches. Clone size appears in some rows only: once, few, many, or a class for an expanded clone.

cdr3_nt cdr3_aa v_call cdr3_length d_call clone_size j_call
TGTGCCAGCAGCCATGGGTACGAGCAGTACTTC CASSHGYEQYF TRBV14 11 NA NA TRBJ2-7
TGTGCCATCAGTGTAGCAGGGGATAAGGTCCCCGGGGAGCTGTTTTTT CAISVAGDKVPGELFF TRBV10-3 16 NA NA TRBJ2-2
TGTGCTAGTGGTTTGGCCCGCATGAACACTGAAGCTTTCTTT CASGLARMNTEAFF TRBV12-5 14 NA NA TRBJ1-1
TGTGCCAGCAGCCCCGGACAAGTCTCCTACAATGAGCAGTTCTTC CASSPGQVSYNEQFF TRBV11-3 15 NA NA TRBJ2-1
TGTGCCAGCAGCAAGGACAGGGGGCTGAGTCAGCCCCAGCATTTT CASSKDRGLSQPQHF TRBV7-2 15 TRBD1 NA TRBJ1-5
TGTGCCAGCTCTGAATCCGGGGAGCTGTTTTTT CASSESGELFF TRBV18 11 NA NA TRBJ2-2
TGTGCCAGTAGTATATCTGAACTAGCGGGGCCGGGGGGTAATAATGAGCAGTTCTTC CASSISELAGPGGNNEQFF TRBV19 19 TRBD2 NA TRBJ2-1
TGCGCCAGCAGCTTCGGAAGTAGGGCGAATATTAACTATGGCTACACCTTC CASSFGSRANINYGYTF TRBV5-1 17 NA NA TRBJ1-2
TGTGCCAGCAGCGTAGGTCTCGGGACTAAATACAATGAGCAGTTCTTC CASSVGLGTKYNEQFF TRBV9 16 TRBD2 NA TRBJ2-1
TGTGCCAGCAGCCTTGGCGACAATGAGCAGTTCTTC CASSLGDNEQFF TRBV7-6 12 NA NA TRBJ2-1
TGTGCCAGTAGTATAGACCTAGCGGGAGTCTACGAGCAGTACTTC CASSIDLAGVYEQYF TRBV19 15 TRBD2 NA TRBJ2-7
TGTGCCAGCAGTTTGACAGGGGGCGATTACAATGAGCAGTTCTTC CASSLTGGDYNEQFF TRBV6-4 15 TRBD1 NA TRBJ2-1
TGTGCCAGCAGTTACTCAGGACTATCCACCAATGAGCAGTTCTTC CASSYSGLSTNEQFF TRBV6-5 15 NA NA TRBJ2-1
TGTGCCAGCAGGAACGGGGAAACCGGGGAGCTGTTTTTT CASRNGETGELFF TRBV6-5 13 NA NA TRBJ2-2
TGTGCCTGGAGGGGCGGTGGCAGAGCCACCGGGGAGCTGTTTTTT CAWRGGGRATGELFF TRBV30 15 NA NA TRBJ2-2
TGTGCCAGCAGCCAAGCCAGGTTGGAAAAACTGTTTTTT CASSQARLEKLFF TRBV4-2 13 NA NA TRBJ1-4
TGCGCCAGCAGCCCTACAGGGGGCCGTGGCTACACCTTC CASSPTGGRGYTF TRBV5-1 13 TRBD1 NA TRBJ1-2
TGTGCCAGCAGGGGGACAGGCGAGCAGTACTTC CASRGTGEQYF TRBV2 11 TRBD1 few TRBJ2-7
TGTGCCAGCAGCTTGAAGACAGTCCAATATAATTCACCCCTCCACTTT CASSLKTVQYNSPLHF TRBV5-6 16 NA NA TRBJ1-6
TGCGCCAGCAGCCAACAAACAGGGGCACACTATGGCTACACCTTC CASSQQTGAHYGYTF TRBV4-1 15 TRBD1 NA TRBJ1-2
TGTGCCAGCAGTCTAGGGGGTAGCGGGAAATCCTCCTACAATGAGCAGTTCTTC CASSLGGSGKSSYNEQFF TRBV7-3 18 TRBD2 NA TRBJ2-1
TGTGCCAGCAGAGACAGGATGAACACTGAAGCTTTCTTT CASRDRMNTEAFF TRBV5-4 13 NA NA TRBJ1-1
TGTGCCAGCAGCGCCTTAACAGGGGTCACTGAAGCTTTCTTT CASSALTGVTEAFF TRBV9 14 TRBD1 NA TRBJ1-1
TGTGCCAGCAGCTTGGAGGACCATAGCAATCAGCCCCAGCATTTT CASSLEDHSNQPQHF TRBV5-4 15 NA NA TRBJ1-5
TGTGCCAGCTCACCACAAGAGGCGGGAGGAAGGCAGACCCAGTACTTC CASSPQEAGGRQTQYF TRBV18 16 TRBD2 NA TRBJ2-5
TGTGCCAGCTTATCCGAGAGCTCCTATAATTCACCCCTCCACTTT CASLSESSYNSPLHF TRBV2 15 NA NA TRBJ1-6
TGTGCCAGCAGCTTAGGTAATGCTGGGGCCAACGTCCTGACTTTC CASSLGNAGANVLTF TRBV5-6 15 NA NA TRBJ2-6
TGCGCCAGCAGCCAAGGACAGTCGAACAGGGGCTACGAGCAGTACTTC CASSQGQSNRGYEQYF TRBV4-1 16 TRBD1 few TRBJ2-7
TGTGCCAGCAGCCAAGACGGCCTCCCTTTACCGGTACTAGGGGAGTTCTTC CASSQDGLPLPVLGEFF TRBV3-1/TRBV3-2 17 NA NA TRBJ2-1
TGTGCCAGCTCACCGGGACAGCAAGAGACCCAGTACTTC CASSPGQQETQYF TRBV18 13 TRBD1 NA TRBJ2-5
TGTGCCAGCAGTTTTGGCAGCTCTAACTCCTACGAGCAGTACTTC CASSFGSSNSYEQYF TRBV6-2/TRBV6-3 15 NA NA TRBJ2-7
TGTGCCAGCAGTGATAGGGGGCGCGGGGATCAGCCCCAGCATTTT CASSDRGRGDQPQHF TRBV6-1 15 TRBD1 once TRBJ1-5
TGCGCCAGCAGCCAAGATAGGGGCTCCTACAATGAGCAGTTCTTC CASSQDRGSYNEQFF TRBV4-3 15 NA NA TRBJ2-1
TGTGCCAGTAGTATCGTACTAGCGGGAGGACGAACCTACAATGAGCAGTTCTTC CASSIVLAGGRTYNEQFF TRBV19 18 TRBD2 once TRBJ2-1
TGTGCCAGCAGCTTAGGGGACAGGGTCACCGCCTTGGCCGGGGAGCTGTTTTTT CASSLGDRVTALAGELFF TRBV7-3 18 TRBD1 NA TRBJ2-2
TGTGCCAGCAGCTTTAAAGGTCTGCCGAACACTGAAGCTTTCTTT CASSFKGLPNTEAFF TRBV7-9 15 NA NA TRBJ1-1
TGTGCCAGCAGCCGCAGGCACAGATCGAACGAGCAGTACTTC CASSRRHRSNEQYF TRBV7-3 14 NA NA TRBJ2-7
TGTGCCAGCTCACCTGACAGTTATTCACCCCTCCACTTT CASSPDSYSPLHF TRBV18 13 NA NA TRBJ1-6
TGTGCCAGTAGTCCTAGCGGGAGAAAAAACATTCAGTACTTC CASSPSGRKNIQYF TRBV19 14 TRBD2 NA TRBJ2-4
TGTGCCAGCAGTGCCCAAGATGAGGAGCAGTACTTC CASSAQDEEQYF TRBV2 12 NA NA TRBJ2-7
TGCGCCAGCAGCCAAGGACAGAATAATGAAAAACTGTTTTTT CASSQGQNNEKLFF TRBV5-1 14 NA NA TRBJ1-4
TGTGCCAGCAGCTTAAGGCCAGGGGATCAGCCCCAGCATTTT CASSLRPGDQPQHF TRBV7-2 14 NA NA TRBJ1-5
TGTGCCAGCAGCTTAGGGACACTCTATGGCTACACCTTC CASSLGTLYGYTF TRBV12-3/TRBV12-4 13 NA once TRBJ1-2
TGTGCCTGGAGTGTGGGTGACAGTTACACCGGGGAGCTGTTTTTT CAWSVGDSYTGELFF TRBV30 15 NA NA TRBJ2-2
TGTGCCAGCTCACTTGACCAGGATCAGCCCCAGCATTTT CASSLDQDQPQHF TRBV18 13 NA NA TRBJ1-5
TGTGCCAGCAGTGAACAACAGGGAAACACAGATACGCAGTATTTT CASSEQQGNTDTQYF TRBV25-1 15 NA NA TRBJ2-3
TGTGCCACCAGTGATCCCGGGACTAGCGGGAGTTATGAGCAGTTCTTC CATSDPGTSGSYEQFF TRBV24-1 16 TRBD2 NA TRBJ2-1
TGCGCCAGCAGCCAAGATCTCGGGACAGGCTTACGGTCCTATGGCTACACCTTC CASSQDLGTGLRSYGYTF TRBV4-3 18 TRBD1 NA TRBJ1-2
TGCGCCAGCAGCTTGATAACCGGGGAGCTGTTTTTT CASSLITGELFF TRBV5-1 12 NA large TRBJ2-2
TGTGCCTGGTCGATGGCGGGAGGGGCAGGGACCGAGCAGTACTTC CAWSMAGGAGTEQYF TRBV28 15 TRBD2 NA TRBJ2-7
TGTGCCAGCAGCTCCCACAGGGGAGATGTCTCGTGGGATGAGCAGTTCTTC CASSSHRGDVSWDEQFF TRBV9 17 TRBD1 NA TRBJ2-1
TGTGCCAGCAGCCTGGAGGGTTGGGGACTCGCTGAAGCTTTCTTT CASSLEGWGLAEAFF TRBV7-3 15 NA NA TRBJ1-1
TGTGCCAGCAGTGAGTTAGCGGGGGGTTCTAAAGAGCAGTTCTTC CASSELAGGSKEQFF TRBV6-1 15 TRBD2 NA TRBJ2-1
TGCGCCAGCAGCGGACGACAGGGCTCTAACTATGGCTACACCTTC CASSGRQGSNYGYTF TRBV4-1 15 TRBD1 NA TRBJ1-2
TGTGCCAGCAGTTCGTTAACTAGCGGGAGGCCCAATGAGCAGTTCTTC CASSSLTSGRPNEQFF TRBV28 16 TRBD2 NA TRBJ2-1
TGTGCCAGCAGCCAGGACCGTACAGATACGCAGTATTTT CASSQDRTDTQYF TRBV13 13 NA once TRBJ2-3
TGCGCCAGCAGTCGTGTTGGACAGTTGAACACTGAAGCTTTCTTT CASSRVGQLNTEAFF TRBV5-1 15 NA NA TRBJ1-1